This T cell receptor beta chain was identified in a study of cytomegalovirus exposure and HLA in healthy donors. Notes on the study in general: As confirmed in vitro, three CMV-associated chains were specific for CMV antigens. Altogether, 150 to 200 TCR beta chains were recorded as cytomegalovirus-associated.

The donors were in the roughly 110-subject validation cohort; that cohort was separate from the roughly 700-subject first cohort. Data came from immunoSEQ multiplex PCR; TCRdb stores just in-frame clones and leaves some out. The table shows about 120,000 clones, with roughly 88% occurring only once. Comment on this clone: Its antigen is as yet unknown.

The sequenced sample consisted of PBMCs. The origin of this receptor is a woman between 18 and 29 years old in good health and CMV-seropositive.

For the CDR3, the DNA is TGTGCCAGCCTCCCGGGAGGGTCCTACAATGAGCAGTTCTTC. Protein product: CASLPGGSYNEQFF. The chain employs TRBV6-5 and TRBJ2-1; 8 bases are shared with TRBD2. Germline values: CDR1 MNHEY, CDR2 SVGAGI. Trimming took 8 bases from V and 1 from J; bases not matched to a gene: 4. There are 14 residues in the CDR3.